This T cell receptor (beta chain) stems from a study of blood T cell repertoires in COVID-19 (dated by TCRdb to the early 2020s). Context from the whole study: Samples covering the acute and convalescent phases of COVID-19 were provided by collaborators in the United States, Italy and Spain. The samples were drawn from two sources: the first 160 participants of the ongoing ImmuneRACE study, and some 1,300 subjects contributed by 6 global collaborators. The repertoires were made available in a free public database intended to serve as a resource for research on the immune response to SARS-CoV-2. The material from the prospective study consisted of cDNA or gDNA derived from T cells, B-cell-depleted T cells, or PBMCs. Subjects who had been exposed to COVID-19, were actively infected with it, or had recovered from it provided the deeply sampled blood TCRbeta repertoires that made up the dataset. The sample metadata nearly always contained a de-identified subject ID, COVID-19 status, age in years and sex. Where HLA class I and class II types were available, the types were taken from metadata supplied by the sample provider, not from assay-based typing.

A word on this clone: Its target antigen remains unknown. No base quality information exists; no much larger clone differs at one position.

V loses 4 bases, J loses 3 bases, and the germline ends lie 10 bases apart. Via the germline V gene (reference sequence), CDR1 is LGHDT and CDR2 YNNKEL. Taken from cysteine to phenylalanine, the CDR3 has 13 residues. Only CDR3 DNA is held: 39 bases, read in frame from base 1. TCRbeta CDR3 regions were amplified from genomic DNA by means of the immunoSEQ Assay, a bias-controlled multiplex PCR. The paper's processing steps were these. Within the assay, amplification of reference gene primers was used to estimate how many nucleated cells each sample contained. Sequence reads were collapsed and filtered to measure the absolute abundance of every unique TCRbeta CDR3 rearrangement. For each sample, productive Simpson clonality was calculated by taking the square root of Simpson's diversity index across productive rearrangements. Drawn from immuneACCESS, this table holds only the in-frame rearrangements with V and J called that TCRdb kept. Clones are partly lost; checked studies trace under half to an unresolved V gene and leave the rest unexplained. That table is the source of V, J and clone size, and D and trimming were worked out from the DNA. This sample is represented by over 45,000 clones; around 70% of them were singletons. The top ten clones comprise roughly 18% of the sample.

Findings and caveats that apply to the study as a whole: How much clinical and demographic metadata was included differed by source and by participant, and the metadata was provided uncurated.

Each collaborating institution followed its own protocols to collect whole blood in K2EDTA tubes. For TCRbeta analysis, collaborators shipped samples in one of three forms: frozen whole blood, isolated PBMCs, or DNA extracted from either of those sample types. The clonotype comes from a woman aged 45-60 years with active or convalescent COVID-19. The chain couples TRBV3-1 (or the pseudogene TRBV3-2) to TRBJ2-7; the D gene is unclear. The sample taken for sequencing was peripheral blood. The DNA sequence is given as TGTGCCAGCAGCCCCCGGTCGGTCTACGAGCAGTACTTC. Its protein product is CASSPRSVYEQYF.